This T cell receptor beta chain was obtained from a study of T cell responses to AZD1222 COVID-19 vaccine. General observations from the study: Dominant at 160-218 and 743-854, vaccine-associated CD4 TCRs also spanned spike.

Trimming took off 6 bases at V and 0 bases at J, with 8 bases between the two ends. The CDR3 has 13 residues. Per the germline V gene, CDR1 is SGHDN and CDR2 is FVKESK. This clone was seen a handful of times. Antigen unknown. The table came from immunoSEQ multiplex PCR; TCRdb's copy has only in-frame clones and leaves some out. The repertoire holds roughly 100,000 clones, with 90% to 95% as singletons. This rearrangement joins TRBV14 to TRBJ1-1; D gene uncertain. The specimen was peripheral blood, collected on day 0 of AZD1222 vaccination. This clonotype was sampled from an adult in good health. This chain's CDR3 is CASSSRMNTEAFF. CDR3 bases: TGTGCCAGCAGTAGCAGAATGAACACTGAAGCTTTCTTT.